The 2 T cell receptor beta chains in this list originate from one sample, sequenced in a study of T-cell reconstitution after alpha-beta-depleted transplantation in children. Researchers prepared the TCRbeta library using unique molecular identifiers, the study reports. TCRdb processed the PCR reads anew with MiXCR; each CDR3 protein has one entry. Counted here are 500,000 to 650,000 distinct CDR3 sequences, about an eighth occurring once; the ten biggest clones make up roughly 15%. This material consisted of PBMCs, mostly from graft donor cells, taken 180 days after TCRalphabeta/CD19-depleted stem cell transplant. Every receptor here comes from a female patient aged 2-9 years who had a stem cell transplant for aplastic anemia, so the T cells may come from the graft donor.

This clonotype was observed a handful of times. CDR3 bases: TGTGCCAGCAGCCAGAGGGACAGGGACATAGACTATGGCTACACCTTC. Its protein is CASSQRDRDIDYGYTF. The chain employs TRBV7-2 and TRBJ1-2, with 9 bases lining up with TRBD1. The junction had 10 bases not matched to a gene; V was cut back by 5 bases and J by 3 bases. Germline values: CDR1 SGHTA, CDR2 FQGNSA. This CDR3 contains 16 residues.

V usage is TRBV4-1 and J usage is TRBJ2-1, with D possibly being TRBD2 (6 bases). Per germline, CDR1 MGHRA and CDR2 YSYEKL. The V gene lost 2 bases and the J gene lost 1 base, with 18 bases spanning the gap. The CDR3 totals 18 residues. In DNA, the CDR3 is TGCGCCAGCAGCCAATTATCAGGCGTCGGGGGATCCTACAATGAGCAGTTCTTC. Translated: CASSQLSGVGGSYNEQFF.